This TCR beta chain was identified during a study of control samples from healthy donors and cancer patients. TCRdb's table, derived via immunoSEQ multiplex PCR, lists solely in-frame clones and lacks some. The sample lists about 97,000 clones, about 90% occurring once. Trimming took 6 bases from V and 7 from J, leaving 9 bases between them. Germline V gene lookup returns CDR1 SQVTM and CDR2 ANQGSEA. There are 10 residues in the CDR3. The chain combines TRBV29-1 with TRBJ1-2, with D uncertain. This receptor was identified in a woman in her late teens or twenties in good health. Material: blood. The CDR3 reads CSVRAVGYTF. The CDR3 nucleotides read TGCAGCGTACGGGCGGTTGGCTACACCTTC.